Following are 5 T cell receptor beta chains from one sample sequenced in a study of blood T cell repertoires in COVID-19. Only in-frame clones appear in the TCRdb table, and some are missing; sequencing was by immunoSEQ multiplex PCR. The table has roughly 180,000 clones, roughly 80% seen once. The source material was PBMCs or T cells enriched from blood (not recorded which). The receptors originated from a man in his forties who had recovered from COVID-19.

The V gene is TRBV18, the J gene TRBJ2-7; D ambiguous. Germline V gene data show CDR1 as KGHSH and CDR2 as LQKENI. There are 14 residues in the CDR3. Deletions cut 3 bases from V and 2 bases from J, with 11 bases between. The CDR3 region is CASSPGQAAYEQYF. The CDR3 DNA follows: TGTGCCAGCTCACCGGGCCAGGCCGCCTACGAGCAGTACTTC.

This sequence joins TRBV5-6 and TRBJ2-1; D is possibly TRBD2 (6 bases). Germline CDR1 and CDR2: SGHDT and YYEEEE. V lost 3 bases and J lost 8, with 24 bases in between. The CDR3 loop spans 17 amino acids. The CDR3 sequence is CASSWATSSSWFDEQFF. The CDR3 DNA sequence: TGTGCCAGCAGCTGGGCGACTAGTAGTTCCTGGTTCGATGAGCAGTTCTTC.

The chain couples TRBV7-3 to TRBJ2-2, with TRBD2 identical over 9 bases. Germline values: CDR1 SGHTA, CDR2 FQGTGA. This CDR3 comprises 15 residues. V lost 2 bases, J lost 5 bases, and 3 bases stayed unmatched. The DNA of the CDR3 is TGTGCCAGCAGCTTAGCGGGAGGGAAAACCGGGGAGCTGTTTTTT. Its protein product is CASSLAGGKTGELFF.

This clone was counted at least ten times. The V call is TRBV7-2, the J call TRBJ1-3, with no clear D. CDR3 size: 17 residues. V shed 2 bases and J shed 0 bases, with 14 bases lying between them. CDR1 is SGHTA and CDR2 is FQGNSA in the germline V gene. In DNA, the CDR3 is TGTGCCAGCAGCTTAACCATTCAGGCCACCTCTGGAAACACCATATATTTT. Residues: CASSLTIQATSGNTIYF. Using reference TRBV7-2 and TRBJ1-3 for the parts outside the CDR3, the full variable domain is GAGVSQSPSNKVTEKGKDVELRCDPISGHTALYWYRQSLGQGLEFLIYFQGNSAPDKSGLPSDRFSAERTGGSVSTLTIQRTQQEDSAVYLCASSLTIQATSGNTIYFGEGSWLTVV.

The chain's CDR3 is CASSVGVDFNQPQHF. In DNA, the CDR3 is TGTGCCAGCAGCGTAGGGGTAGACTTCAATCAGCCCCAGCATTTT. The J gene is TRBJ1-5, the V gene TRBV9, with D uncertain. The CDR3 is 15 residues long. CDR1 is SGDLS, CDR2 YYNGEE, per germline. Trimming stripped 0 bases from V and 3 bases from J, with 10 bases between.